This T cell receptor beta chain was identified in a study of OX40 agonist ivuxolimab in advanced cancers. Study results and caveats: Antigens targeted by the expanded peripheral T cells were not determined.

This clone was observed a handful of times. Its antigen is still unknown. Method: immunoSEQ multiplex PCR; TCRdb's copy keeps in-frame clones and lacks some. Altogether 15,000 to 20,000 clones are present, 82% being singletons, with the ten largest covering around 2.2%. The CDR3 contains 15 residues. Germline V gives CDR1 SGHVS, CDR2 FQNEAQ. Deletions cut 0 bases from V and 3 bases from J, with 10 bases between. This material consisted of CD4+ or CD8+ T cells sorted from blood, taken in a trial of the OX40 agonist ivuxolimab. The sequence came from an adult with an advanced solid tumor such as melanoma, head and neck, liver or kidney cancer. The chain uses TRBV7-8 and TRBJ2-3; weak D call: TRBD1 (5 bases). DNA of the CDR3: TGTGCCAGCAGCTTAGCATCAGGGTTAACAGATACGCAGTATTTT. Residues: CASSLASGLTDTQYF.